This paragraph covers one TCR beta chain sequence. This specimen includes other DNA sequences encoding the same CDR3. Cohort assignment relied on participant-reported clinical history. This sample is drawn from a study of blood T cell repertoires in COVID-19. The assay was immunoSEQ multiplex PCR, and TCRdb's table has in-frame clones only and misses some. The sample has about 400,000 clones, roughly 87% seen once; the top ten hold 2.5% to 3%. Trimming took off 4 bases at V and 5 bases at J, with 9 bases between the two ends. The germline gives CDR1 MDHEN, CDR2 SYDVKM. CDR3 size: 13 residues. The sequence was obtained from a woman younger than 45 who had recovered from COVID-19. The chain recombines TRBV28 with TRBJ1-5; a possible D gene is TRBD1 (6 bases). Material: PBMCs or T cells enriched from blood (not recorded which). The CDR3 sequence: CASSSPGDQPQHF. The CDR3, as DNA: TGTGCCAGCAGTTCGCCAGGGGATCAGCCCCAGCATTTT.